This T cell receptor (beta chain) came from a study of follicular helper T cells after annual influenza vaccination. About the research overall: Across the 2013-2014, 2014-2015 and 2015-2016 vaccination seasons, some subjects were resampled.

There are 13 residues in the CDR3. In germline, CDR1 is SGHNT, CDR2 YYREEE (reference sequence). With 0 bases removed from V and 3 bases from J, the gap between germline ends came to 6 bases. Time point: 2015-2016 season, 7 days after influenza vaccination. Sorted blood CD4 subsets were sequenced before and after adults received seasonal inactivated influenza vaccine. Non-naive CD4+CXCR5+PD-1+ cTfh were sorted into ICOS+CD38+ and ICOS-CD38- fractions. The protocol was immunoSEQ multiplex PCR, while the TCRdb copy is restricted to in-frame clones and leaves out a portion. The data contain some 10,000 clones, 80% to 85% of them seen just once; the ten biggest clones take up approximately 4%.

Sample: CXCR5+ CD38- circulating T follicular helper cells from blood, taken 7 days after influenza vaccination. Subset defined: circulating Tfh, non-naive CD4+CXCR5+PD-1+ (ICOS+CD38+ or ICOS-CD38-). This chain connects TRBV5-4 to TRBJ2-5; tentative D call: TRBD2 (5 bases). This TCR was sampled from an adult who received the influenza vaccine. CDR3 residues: CASSLAGKETQYF. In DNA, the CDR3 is TGTGCCAGCAGCTTGGCGGGGAAAGAGACCCAGTACTTC.